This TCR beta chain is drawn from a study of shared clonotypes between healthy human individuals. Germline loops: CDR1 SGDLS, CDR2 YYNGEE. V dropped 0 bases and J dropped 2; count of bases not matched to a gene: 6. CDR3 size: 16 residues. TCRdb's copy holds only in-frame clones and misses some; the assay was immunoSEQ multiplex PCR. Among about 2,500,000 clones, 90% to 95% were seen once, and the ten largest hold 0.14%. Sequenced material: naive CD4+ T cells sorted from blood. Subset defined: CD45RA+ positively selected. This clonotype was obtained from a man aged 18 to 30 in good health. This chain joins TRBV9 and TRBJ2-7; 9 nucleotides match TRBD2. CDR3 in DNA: TGTGCCAGCAGCGTAGGGTCTAGCGGGATAACCTACGAGCAGTACTTC. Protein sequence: CASSVGSSGITYEQYF.